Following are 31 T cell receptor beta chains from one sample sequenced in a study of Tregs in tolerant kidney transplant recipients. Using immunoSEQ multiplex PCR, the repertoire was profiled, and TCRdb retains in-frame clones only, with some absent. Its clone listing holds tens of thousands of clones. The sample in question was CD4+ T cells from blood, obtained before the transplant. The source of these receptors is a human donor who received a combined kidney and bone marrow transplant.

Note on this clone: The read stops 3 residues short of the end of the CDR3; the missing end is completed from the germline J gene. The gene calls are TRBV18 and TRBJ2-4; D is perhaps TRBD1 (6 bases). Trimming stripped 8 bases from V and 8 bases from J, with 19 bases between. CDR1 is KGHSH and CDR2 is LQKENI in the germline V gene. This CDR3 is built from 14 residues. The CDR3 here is CASLDVGARDIQYF. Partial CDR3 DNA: TGTGCCAGCCTCGACGTGGGGGCCCGGGACATT.

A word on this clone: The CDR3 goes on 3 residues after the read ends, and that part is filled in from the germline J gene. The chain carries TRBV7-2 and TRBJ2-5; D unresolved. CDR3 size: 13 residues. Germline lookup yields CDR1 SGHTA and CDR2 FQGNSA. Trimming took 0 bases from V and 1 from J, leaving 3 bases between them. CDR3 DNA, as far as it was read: TGTGCCAGCAGCTTAGCCATCCAAGAGACC. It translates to CASSLAIQET. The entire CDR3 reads CASSLAIQETQYF.

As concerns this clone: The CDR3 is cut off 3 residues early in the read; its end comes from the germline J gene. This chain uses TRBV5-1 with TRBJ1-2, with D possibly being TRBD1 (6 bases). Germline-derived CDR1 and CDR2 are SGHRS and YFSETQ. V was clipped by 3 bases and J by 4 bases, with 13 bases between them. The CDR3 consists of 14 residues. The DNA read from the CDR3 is TGCGCCAGCAGCTCGGGGGGCGGTCGCTATGGC. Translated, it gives CASSSGGGRYG. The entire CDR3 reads CASSSGGGRYGYTF.

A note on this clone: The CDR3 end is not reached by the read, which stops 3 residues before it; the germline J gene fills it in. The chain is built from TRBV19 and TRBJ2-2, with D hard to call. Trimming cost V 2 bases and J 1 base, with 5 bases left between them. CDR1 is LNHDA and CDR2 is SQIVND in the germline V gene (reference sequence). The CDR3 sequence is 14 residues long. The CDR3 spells CASSIQLNTGELFF. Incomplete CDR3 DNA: TGTGCCAGTAGTATACAACTGAACACCGGGGAG.

CDR3 amino acids: CSAGRGRAGELFF. The CDR3 bases that were read are TGCAGCGCCGGACGGGGGAGAGCCGGGGAG. The chain carries TRBV29-1 and TRBJ2-2, with TRBD2 as a possible D gene (6 bases). The read ends 3 residues shy of where the CDR3 ends; the end is completed using the germline J gene. Trimming took off 7 bases at V and 6 bases at J, with 15 bases between the two ends. The germline V gene has CDR1 SQVTM and CDR2 ANQGSEA. This CDR3 is 13 amino acids long.

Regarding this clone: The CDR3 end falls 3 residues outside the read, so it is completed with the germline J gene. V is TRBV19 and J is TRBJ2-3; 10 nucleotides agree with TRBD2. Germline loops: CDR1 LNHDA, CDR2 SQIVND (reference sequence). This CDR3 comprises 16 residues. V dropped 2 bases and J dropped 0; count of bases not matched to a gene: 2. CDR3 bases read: TGTGCCAGTAGTATAAAGACTAGCGGGAGCACAGATACG. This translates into CASSIKTSGSTDT. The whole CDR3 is CASSIKTSGSTDTQYF.

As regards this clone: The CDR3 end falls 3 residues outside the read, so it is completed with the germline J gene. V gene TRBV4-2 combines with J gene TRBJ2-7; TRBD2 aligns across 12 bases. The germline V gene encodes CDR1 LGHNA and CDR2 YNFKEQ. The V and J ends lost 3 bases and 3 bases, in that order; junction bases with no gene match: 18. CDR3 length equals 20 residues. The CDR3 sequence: CASSHREAGLAGLEGYEQYF. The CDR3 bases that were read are TGTGCCAGCAGCCACCGGGAGGCAGGACTAGCGGGACTAGAAGGCTACGAG.

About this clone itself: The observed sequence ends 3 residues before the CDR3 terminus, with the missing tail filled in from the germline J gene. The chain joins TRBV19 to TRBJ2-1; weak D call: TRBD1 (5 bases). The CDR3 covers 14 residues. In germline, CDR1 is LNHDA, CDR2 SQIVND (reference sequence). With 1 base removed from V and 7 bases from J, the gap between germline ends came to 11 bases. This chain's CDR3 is CASSIGPGWNEQFF. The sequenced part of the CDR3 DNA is TGTGCCAGTAGTATAGGTCCAGGGTGGAATGAG.

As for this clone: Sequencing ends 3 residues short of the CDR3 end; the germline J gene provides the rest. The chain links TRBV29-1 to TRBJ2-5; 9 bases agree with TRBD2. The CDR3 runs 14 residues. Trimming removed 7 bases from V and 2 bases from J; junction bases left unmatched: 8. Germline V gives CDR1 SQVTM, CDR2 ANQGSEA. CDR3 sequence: CSGLAGAVQETQYF. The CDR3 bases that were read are TGCAGCGGGTTAGCGGGGGCAGTGCAAGAGACC.

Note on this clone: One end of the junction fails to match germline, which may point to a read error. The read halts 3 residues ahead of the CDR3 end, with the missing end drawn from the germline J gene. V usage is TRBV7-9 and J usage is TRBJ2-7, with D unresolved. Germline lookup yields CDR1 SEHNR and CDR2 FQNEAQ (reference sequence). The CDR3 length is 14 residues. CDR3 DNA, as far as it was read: TGTTCCAGCAGCGACCAAGGGCAGGTATACGAG. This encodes CSSSDQGQVYE. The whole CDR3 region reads CSSSDQGQVYEQYF.

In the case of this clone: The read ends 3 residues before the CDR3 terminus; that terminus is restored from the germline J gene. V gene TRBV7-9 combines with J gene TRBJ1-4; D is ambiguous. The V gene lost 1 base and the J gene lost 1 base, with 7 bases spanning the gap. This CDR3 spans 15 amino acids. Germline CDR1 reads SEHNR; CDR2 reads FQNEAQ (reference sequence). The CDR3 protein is CASSLDAGTNEKLFF. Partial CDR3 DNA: TGTGCCAGCAGCTTAGACGCGGGAACTAATGAAAAA.

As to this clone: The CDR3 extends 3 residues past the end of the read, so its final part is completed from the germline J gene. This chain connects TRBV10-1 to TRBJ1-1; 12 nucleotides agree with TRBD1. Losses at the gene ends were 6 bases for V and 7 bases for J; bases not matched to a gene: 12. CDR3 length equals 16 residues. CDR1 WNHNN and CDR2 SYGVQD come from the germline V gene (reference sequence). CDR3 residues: CASSTGGQGARGEAFF. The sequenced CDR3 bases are TGCGCCAGCAGCACCGGGGGACAGGGGGCGCGGGGTGAA.

CDR3 sequence: CASSPPPGVNYGYTF. CDR3 DNA, as far as it was read: TGTGCCAGCTCACCACCCCCCGGGGTTAACTATGGC. V is TRBV18 and J is TRBJ1-2; D is unclear. The sequenced fragment ends 3 residues before the CDR3 boundary, so the rest is inferred from the germline J gene. Germline loops: CDR1 KGHSH, CDR2 LQKENI. The CDR3 runs to 15 residues. The V end was cut by 0 bases, the J end by 1 base, with 9 bases between.

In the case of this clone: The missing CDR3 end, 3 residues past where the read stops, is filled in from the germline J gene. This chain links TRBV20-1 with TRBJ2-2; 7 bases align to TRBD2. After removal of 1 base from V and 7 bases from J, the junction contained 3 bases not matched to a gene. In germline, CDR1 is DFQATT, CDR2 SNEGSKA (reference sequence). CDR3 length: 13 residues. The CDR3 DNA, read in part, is TGCAGTGCTAGAGGGGGGGGGAGCGGGGAG. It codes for CSARGGGSGE. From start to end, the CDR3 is CSARGGGSGELFF.

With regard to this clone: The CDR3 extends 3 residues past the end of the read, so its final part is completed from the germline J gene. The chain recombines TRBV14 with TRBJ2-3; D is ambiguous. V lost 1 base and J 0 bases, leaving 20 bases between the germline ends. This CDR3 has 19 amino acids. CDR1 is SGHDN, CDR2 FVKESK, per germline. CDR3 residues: CASSQVPKVYTTSTDTQYF. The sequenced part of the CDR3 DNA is TGTGCCAGCAGCCAAGTCCCGAAGGTTTATACGACTAGCACAGATACG.

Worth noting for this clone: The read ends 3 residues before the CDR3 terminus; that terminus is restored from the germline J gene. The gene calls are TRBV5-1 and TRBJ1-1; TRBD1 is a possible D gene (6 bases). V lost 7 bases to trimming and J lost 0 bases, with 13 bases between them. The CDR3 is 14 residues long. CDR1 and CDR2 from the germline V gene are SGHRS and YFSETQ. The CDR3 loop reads CASESGALNTEAFF. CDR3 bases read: TGCGCCAGCGAGTCAGGGGCCTTGAACACTGAA.

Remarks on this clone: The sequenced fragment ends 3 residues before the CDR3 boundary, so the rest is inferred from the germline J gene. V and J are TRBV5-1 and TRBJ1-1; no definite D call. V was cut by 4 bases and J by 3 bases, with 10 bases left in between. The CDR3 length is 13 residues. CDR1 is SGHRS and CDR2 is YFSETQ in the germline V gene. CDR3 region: CASSPPRDTEAFF. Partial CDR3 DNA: TGCGCCAGCAGCCCCCCCCGGGACACTGAA.

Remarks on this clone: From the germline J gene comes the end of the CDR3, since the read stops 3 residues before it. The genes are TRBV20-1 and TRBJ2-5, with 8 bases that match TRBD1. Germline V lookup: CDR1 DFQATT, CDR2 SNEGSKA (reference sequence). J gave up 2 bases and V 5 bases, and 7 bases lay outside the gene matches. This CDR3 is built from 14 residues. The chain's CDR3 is CSARQGAQQETQYF. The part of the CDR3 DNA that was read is TGCAGTGCTCGTCAGGGGGCGCAACAAGAGACC.

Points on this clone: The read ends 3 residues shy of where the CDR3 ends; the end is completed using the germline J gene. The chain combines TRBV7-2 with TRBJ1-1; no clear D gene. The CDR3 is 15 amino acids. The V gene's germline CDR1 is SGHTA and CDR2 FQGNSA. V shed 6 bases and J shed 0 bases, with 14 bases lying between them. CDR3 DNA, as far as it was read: TGTGCCAGCAGGTCTCCGAGCGCCATGAACACTGAA. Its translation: CASRSPSAMNTE. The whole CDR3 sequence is CASRSPSAMNTEAFF.

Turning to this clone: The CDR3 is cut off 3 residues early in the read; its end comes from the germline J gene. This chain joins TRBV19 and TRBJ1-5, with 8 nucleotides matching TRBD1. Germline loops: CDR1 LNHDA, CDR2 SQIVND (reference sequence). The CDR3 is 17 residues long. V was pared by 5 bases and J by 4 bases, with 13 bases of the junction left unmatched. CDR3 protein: CASSYQGAGGLNQPQHF. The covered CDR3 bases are TGTGCCAGTAGTTATCAGGGGGCAGGGGGACTTAATCAGCCC.

The DNA read from the CDR3 is TGCGCCAGCAGCTTGGGAATTGAGGCAGGTTACAATGAG. Translation gives CASSLGIEAGYNE. The whole CDR3 protein reads CASSLGIEAGYNEQFF. This chain connects TRBV5-1 to TRBJ2-1; D is uncertain. The read ends 3 residues shy of where the CDR3 ends; the end is completed using the germline J gene. Germline V lookup: CDR1 SGHRS, CDR2 YFSETQ. There are 16 residues in the CDR3. Trimming cost V 0 bases and J 4 bases, with 14 bases left between them.

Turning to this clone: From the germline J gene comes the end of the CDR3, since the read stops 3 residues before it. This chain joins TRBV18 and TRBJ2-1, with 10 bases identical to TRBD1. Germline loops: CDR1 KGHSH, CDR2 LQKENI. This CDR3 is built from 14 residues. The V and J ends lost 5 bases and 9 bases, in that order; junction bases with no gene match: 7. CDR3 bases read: TGTGCCAGCTCATCCGGGACAGGGGTCTCTGAG. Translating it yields CASSSGTGVSE. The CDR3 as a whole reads CASSSGTGVSEQFF. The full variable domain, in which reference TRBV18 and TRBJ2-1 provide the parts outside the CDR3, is NAGVMQNPRHLVRRRGQEARLRCSPMKGHSHVYWYRQLPEEGLKFMVYLQKENIIDESGMPKERFSAEFPKEGPSILRIQQVVRGDSAAYFCASSSGTGVSEQFFGPGTRLTVL.

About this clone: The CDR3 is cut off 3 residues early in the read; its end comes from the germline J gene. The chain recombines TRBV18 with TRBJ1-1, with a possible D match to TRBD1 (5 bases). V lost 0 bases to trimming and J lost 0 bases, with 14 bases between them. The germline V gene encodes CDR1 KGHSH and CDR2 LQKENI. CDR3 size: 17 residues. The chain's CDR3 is CASSPPRGGRMNTEAFF. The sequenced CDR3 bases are TGTGCCAGCTCACCACCGCGGGGGGGACGCATGAACACTGAA.

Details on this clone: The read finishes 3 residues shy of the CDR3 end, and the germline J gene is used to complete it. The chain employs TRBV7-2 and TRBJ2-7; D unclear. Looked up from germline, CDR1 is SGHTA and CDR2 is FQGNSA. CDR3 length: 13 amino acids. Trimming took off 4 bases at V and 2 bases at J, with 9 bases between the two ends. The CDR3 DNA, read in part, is TGTGCCAGCAGCTCCGACTGGACCTACGAG. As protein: CASSSDWTYE. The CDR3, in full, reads CASSSDWTYEQYF.

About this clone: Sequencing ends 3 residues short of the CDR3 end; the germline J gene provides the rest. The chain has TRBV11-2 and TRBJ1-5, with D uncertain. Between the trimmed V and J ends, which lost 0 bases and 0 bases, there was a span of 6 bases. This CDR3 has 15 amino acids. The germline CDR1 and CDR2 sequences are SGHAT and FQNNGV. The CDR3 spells CASSLDGSSNQPQHF. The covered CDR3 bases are TGTGCCAGCAGCTTAGATGGCTCTAGCAATCAGCCC.

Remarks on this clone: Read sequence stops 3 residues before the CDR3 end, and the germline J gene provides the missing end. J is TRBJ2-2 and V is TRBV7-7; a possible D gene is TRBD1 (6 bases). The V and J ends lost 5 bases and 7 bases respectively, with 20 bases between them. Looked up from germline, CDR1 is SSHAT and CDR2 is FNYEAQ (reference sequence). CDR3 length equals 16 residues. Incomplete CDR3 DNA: TGTGCCAGCAGCCAGCAGACAGGACTCAACGGCGGGGAG. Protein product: CASSQQTGLNGGE. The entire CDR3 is CASSQQTGLNGGELFF.

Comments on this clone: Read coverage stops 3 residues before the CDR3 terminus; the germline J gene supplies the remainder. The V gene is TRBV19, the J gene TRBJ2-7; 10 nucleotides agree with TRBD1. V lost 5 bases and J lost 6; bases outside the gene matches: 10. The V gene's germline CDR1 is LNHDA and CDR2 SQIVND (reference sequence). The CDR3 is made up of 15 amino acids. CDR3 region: CASSPGTGVYREQYF. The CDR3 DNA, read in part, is TGTGCCAGTAGTCCAGGGACAGGGGTATATCGCGAG.

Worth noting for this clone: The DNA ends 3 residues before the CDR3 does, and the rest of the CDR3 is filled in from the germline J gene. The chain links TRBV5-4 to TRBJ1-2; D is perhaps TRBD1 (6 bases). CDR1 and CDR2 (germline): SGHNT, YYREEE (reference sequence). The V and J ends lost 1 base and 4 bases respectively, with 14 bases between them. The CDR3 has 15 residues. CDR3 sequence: CASSLLGGQGYGYTF. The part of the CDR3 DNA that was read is TGTGCCAGCAGCTTGTTGGGGGGGCAGGGCTATGGC.

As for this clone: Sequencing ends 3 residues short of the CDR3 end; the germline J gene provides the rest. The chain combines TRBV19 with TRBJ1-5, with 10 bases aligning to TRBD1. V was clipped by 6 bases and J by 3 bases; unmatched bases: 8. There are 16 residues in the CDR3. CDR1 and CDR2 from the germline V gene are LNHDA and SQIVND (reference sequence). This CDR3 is CASSRGQGGFNQPQHF. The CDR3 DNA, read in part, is TGTGCCAGTAGCCGCGGACAGGGGGGGTTCAATCAGCCC.

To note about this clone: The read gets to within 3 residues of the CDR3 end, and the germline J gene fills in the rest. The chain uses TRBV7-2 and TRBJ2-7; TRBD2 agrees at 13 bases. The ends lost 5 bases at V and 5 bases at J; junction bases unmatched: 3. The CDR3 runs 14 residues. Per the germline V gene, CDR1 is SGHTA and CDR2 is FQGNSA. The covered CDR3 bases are TGTGCCAGCAGCCTAGGACTAGCGGGAGACGAG. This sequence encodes CASSLGLAGDE. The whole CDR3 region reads CASSLGLAGDEQYF. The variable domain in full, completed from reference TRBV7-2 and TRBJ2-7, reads GAGVSQSPSNKVTEKGKDVELRCDPISGHTALYWYRQSLGQGLEFLIYFQGNSAPDKSGLPSDRFSAERTGGSVSTLTIQRTQQEDSAVYLCASSLGLAGDEQYFGPGTRLTVT.

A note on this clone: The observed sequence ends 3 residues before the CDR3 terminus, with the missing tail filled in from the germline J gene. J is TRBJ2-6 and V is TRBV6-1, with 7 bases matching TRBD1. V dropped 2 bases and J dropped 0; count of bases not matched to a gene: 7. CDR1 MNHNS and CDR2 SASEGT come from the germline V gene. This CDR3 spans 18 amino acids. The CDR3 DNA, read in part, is TGTGCCAGCAGTGAATTAGTGGGACAGAGCTCTGGGGCCAACGTC. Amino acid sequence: CASSELVGQSSGANV. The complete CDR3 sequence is CASSELVGQSSGANVLTF.